This T cell receptor beta chain was retrieved from a study of CD8 T cells in Susac syndrome. Reverse transcription used about 0.5 to 1 ug RNA and random hexamers. The immunoSEQ assay covered 54 Vbeta and 13 Jbeta segments for CDR3. TCRdb reanalysed the immunoSEQ multiplex PCR reads using MiXCR and keeps one entry per CDR3 protein. The repertoire consists of 150,000 or so distinct CDR3 sequences, with roughly 95% occurring once and the leading ten covering 0.16%. The CDR3 is 16 residues long. Looked up from germline, CDR1 is LGHNA and CDR2 is YNFKEQ. Trimming left V 2 bases short and J 7 bases short, with 15 bases between.

The sequence came from a human donor with Susac syndrome. This chain joins TRBV4-2 and TRBJ1-6, with D possibly matching TRBD1 (5 bases). Sequencing was carried out using CD4+ T cells from PBMCs. CDR3 nucleotide sequence: TGTGCCAGCAGCCAAAAGGGGAATACCTGGAATTCACCCCTCCACTTT. This sequence encodes CASSQKGNTWNSPLHF.